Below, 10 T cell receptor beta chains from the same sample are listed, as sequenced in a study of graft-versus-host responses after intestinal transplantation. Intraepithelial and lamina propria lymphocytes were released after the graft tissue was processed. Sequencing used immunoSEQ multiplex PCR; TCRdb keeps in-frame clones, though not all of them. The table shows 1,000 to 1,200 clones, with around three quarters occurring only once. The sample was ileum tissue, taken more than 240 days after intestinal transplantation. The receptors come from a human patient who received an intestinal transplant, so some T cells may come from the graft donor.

The CDR3 DNA is TGTGCCATCACGGAGACAGGGGGGGACTCCTACGAGCAGTACTTC. Amino acids: CAITETGGDSYEQYF. The chain has TRBV10-3 and TRBJ2-7; 9 nucleotides agree with TRBD1. The CDR3 length is 15 residues. V gave up 7 bases and J gave up 0 bases; unmatched junction bases: 7. CDR1 is ENHRY and CDR2 is SYGVKD in the germline V gene.

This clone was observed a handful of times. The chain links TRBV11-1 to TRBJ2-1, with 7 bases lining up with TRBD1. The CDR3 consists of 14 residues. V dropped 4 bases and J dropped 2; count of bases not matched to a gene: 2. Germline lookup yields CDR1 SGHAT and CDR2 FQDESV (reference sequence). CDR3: CASSSGGTYNEQFF. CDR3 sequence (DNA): TGTGCCAGCAGCTCAGGGGGAACCTACAATGAGCAGTTCTTC.

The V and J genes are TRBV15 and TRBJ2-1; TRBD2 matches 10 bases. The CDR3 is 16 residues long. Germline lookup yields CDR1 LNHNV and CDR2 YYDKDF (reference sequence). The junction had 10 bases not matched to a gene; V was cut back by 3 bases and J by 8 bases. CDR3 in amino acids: CATSSDPGLASDEQFF. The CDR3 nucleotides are TGTGCCACCAGCAGTGATCCGGGACTAGCGTCGGATGAGCAGTTCTTC.

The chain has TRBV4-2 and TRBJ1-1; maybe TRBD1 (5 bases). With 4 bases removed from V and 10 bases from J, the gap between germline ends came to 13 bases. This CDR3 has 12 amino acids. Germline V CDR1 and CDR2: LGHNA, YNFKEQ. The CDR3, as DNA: TGTGCCAGCAGCCCCGGAGGGGTGAGAGCTTTCTTT. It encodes CASSPGGVRAFF.

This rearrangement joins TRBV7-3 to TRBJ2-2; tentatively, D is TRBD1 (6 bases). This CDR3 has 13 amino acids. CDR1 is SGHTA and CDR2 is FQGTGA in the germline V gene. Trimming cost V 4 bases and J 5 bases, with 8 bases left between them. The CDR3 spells CASSSQGTGELFF. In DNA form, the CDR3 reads TGTGCCAGCAGCTCACAGGGAACCGGGGAGCTGTTTTTT.

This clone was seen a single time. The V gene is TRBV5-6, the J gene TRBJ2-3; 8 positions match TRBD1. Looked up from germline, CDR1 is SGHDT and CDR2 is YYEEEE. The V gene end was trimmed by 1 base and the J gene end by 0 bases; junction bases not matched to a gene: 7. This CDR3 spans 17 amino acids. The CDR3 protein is CASSLTIRGPSTDTQYF. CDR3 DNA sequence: TGTGCCAGCAGCTTGACCATCAGGGGGCCTAGCACAGATACGCAGTATTTT.

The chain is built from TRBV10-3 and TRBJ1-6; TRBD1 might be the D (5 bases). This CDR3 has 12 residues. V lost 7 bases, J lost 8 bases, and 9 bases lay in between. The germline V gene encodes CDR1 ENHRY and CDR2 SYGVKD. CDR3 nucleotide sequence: TGTGCCATCATACGGGGCTATTCACCCCTCCACTTT. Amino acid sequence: CAIIRGYSPLHF.

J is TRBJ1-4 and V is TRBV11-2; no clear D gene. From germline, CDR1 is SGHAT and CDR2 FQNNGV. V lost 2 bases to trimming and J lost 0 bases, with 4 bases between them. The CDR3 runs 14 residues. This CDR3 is CASSLWTTNEKLFF. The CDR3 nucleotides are TGTGCCAGCAGCTTATGGACAACTAATGAAAAACTGTTTTTT.

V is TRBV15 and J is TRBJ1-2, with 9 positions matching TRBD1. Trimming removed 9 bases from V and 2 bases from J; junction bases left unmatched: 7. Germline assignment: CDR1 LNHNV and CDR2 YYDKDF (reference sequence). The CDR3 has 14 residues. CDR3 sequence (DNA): TGTGCCACTATCCCGGGACAGGGAAACTATGGCTACACCTTC. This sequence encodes CATIPGQGNYGYTF.

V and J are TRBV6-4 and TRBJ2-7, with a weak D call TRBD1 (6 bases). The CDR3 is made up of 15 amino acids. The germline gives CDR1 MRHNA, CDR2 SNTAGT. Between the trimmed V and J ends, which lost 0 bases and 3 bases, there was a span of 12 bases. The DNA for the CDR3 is TGTGCCAGCAGTGACTCGTTGGGACATAGCTACGAGCAGTACTTC. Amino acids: CASSDSLGHSYEQYF.